A single T cell receptor (beta chain) is shown here with its context. This sample is drawn from a study of technical replicates of blood from four donors. TCRdb keeps only in-frame clones here, not all; method: immunoSEQ multiplex PCR. The sample lists 75,000 to 90,000 clones, 80% to 95% occurring once. V lost 6 bases, J lost 5 bases, and 16 bases lay in between. Germline V gives CDR1 SGHTA, CDR2 FQGTGA. The CDR3 contains 14 residues. This sequence joins TRBV7-3 and TRBJ2-5, with D possibly being TRBD1 (8 bases). Sequencing used T cells isolated from PBMCs. The source is a human donor in good health. The CDR3 reads CASSYGQGGETQYF. The DNA for the CDR3 is TGTGCCAGCAGTTATGGACAGGGAGGGGAGACCCAGTACTTC. Drawing the rest from reference TRBV7-3 and TRBJ2-5, the complete variable domain is GAGVSQTPSNKVTEKGKYVELRCDPISGHTALYWYRQSLGQGPEFLIYFQGTGAADDSGLPNDRFFAVRPEGSVSTLKIQRTERGDSAVYLCASSYGQGGETQYFGPGTRLLVL.